This T cell receptor beta chain was identified in a study of blood T cell repertoires in COVID-19. Study-level information: PBMCs, B-cell-depleted T cells, or T cells provided the cDNA or gDNA that made up the material.

The CDR3 runs to 14 residues. Trimming shortened V by 5 bases and J by 7 bases, and 12 bases separated the two germline ends. CDR1 is SGHTA, CDR2 FQGNSA, per germline. Recovery meant two consecutive negative NP/OP PCR tests, professional clearance, or resolved symptoms. Methods used by the authors: Amplified reference gene primers provided the basis for estimating nucleated cell counts. The data were produced by immunoSEQ multiplex PCR, yet TCRdb's version contains in-frame clones alone and is incomplete. The V and J calls and the clone size are those of that table, but D and trimming were determined from the DNA. The table has approximately 300,000 clones, over 75% seen once.

The chain carries TRBV7-2 and TRBJ1-6; D not resolved. The receptor comes from a woman in her 30s who had recovered from COVID-19. The specimen was PBMCs or T cells enriched from blood (not recorded which). The chain's CDR3 is CASSQTTGNSPLHF. CDR3 DNA sequence: TGTGCCAGCAGCCAGACCACGGGGAATTCACCCCTCCACTTT.